This TCR beta chain emerged from a study of long-term antiretroviral therapy in people with HIV. Notes on the study in general: The blood, collected between the mid-2000s and the late 2010s, was possibly taken under older ART regimens. Following ART, diversity rose but still fell short of transplant donor controls. Regardless of time point, clones expanded before ART dominated the repertoire.

The V gene's germline CDR1 is MNHEY and CDR2 SMNVEV (reference sequence). The length of the CDR3 is 16 residues. V was pared by 0 bases and J by 4 bases, with 13 bases between. As for this clone: Its antigen is undetermined.

Runs used v3.0 of the immunoSEQ assay and were done at survey level. Profiled with immunoSEQ multiplex PCR; TCRdb holds only in-frame clones, not every one. The table records 6,500 to 7,500 clones, approximately 79% of them present only once. This receptor was identified in a man between 40 and 49 years old with HIV. The starting material was unsorted PBMCs, obtained 1.1 years after starting antiretroviral therapy. The chain couples TRBV27 to TRBJ2-1, with D unresolved. CDR3 protein: CASSLSGGILYNEQFF. The CDR3 bases are TGTGCCAGCAGTTTATCGGGCGGAATTTTATACAATGAGCAGTTCTTC.